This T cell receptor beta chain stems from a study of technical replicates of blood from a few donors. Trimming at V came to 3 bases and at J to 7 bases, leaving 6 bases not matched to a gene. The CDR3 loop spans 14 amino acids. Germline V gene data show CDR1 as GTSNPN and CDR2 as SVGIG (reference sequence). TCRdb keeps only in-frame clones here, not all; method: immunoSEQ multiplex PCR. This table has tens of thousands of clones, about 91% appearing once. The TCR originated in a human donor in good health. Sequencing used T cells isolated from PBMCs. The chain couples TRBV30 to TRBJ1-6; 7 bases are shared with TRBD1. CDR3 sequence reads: CAWRLTGWNSPLHF. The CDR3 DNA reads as TGTGCCTGGAGGTTGACAGGGTGGAATTCACCCCTCCACTTT.